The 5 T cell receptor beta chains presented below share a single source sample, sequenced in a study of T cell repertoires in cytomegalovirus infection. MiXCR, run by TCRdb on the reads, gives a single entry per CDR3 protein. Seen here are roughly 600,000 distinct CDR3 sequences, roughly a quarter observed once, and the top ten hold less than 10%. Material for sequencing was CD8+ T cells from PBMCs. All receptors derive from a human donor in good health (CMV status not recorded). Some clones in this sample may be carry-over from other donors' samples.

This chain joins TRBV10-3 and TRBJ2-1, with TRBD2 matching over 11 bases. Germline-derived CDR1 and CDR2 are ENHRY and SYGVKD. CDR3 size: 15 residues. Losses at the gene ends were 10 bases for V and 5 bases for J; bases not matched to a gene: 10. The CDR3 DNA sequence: TGTGCCAGCTTAGCGGGGGGGCCTATAGACAATGAGCAGTTCTTC. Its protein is CASLAGGPIDNEQFF.

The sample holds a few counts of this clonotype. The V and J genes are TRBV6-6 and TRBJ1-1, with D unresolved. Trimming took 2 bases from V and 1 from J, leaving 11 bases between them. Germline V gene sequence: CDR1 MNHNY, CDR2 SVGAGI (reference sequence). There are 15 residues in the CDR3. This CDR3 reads CASSYEQRKNTEAFF. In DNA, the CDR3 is TGTGCCAGCAGTTACGAGCAGCGCAAGAACACTGAAGCTTTCTTT.

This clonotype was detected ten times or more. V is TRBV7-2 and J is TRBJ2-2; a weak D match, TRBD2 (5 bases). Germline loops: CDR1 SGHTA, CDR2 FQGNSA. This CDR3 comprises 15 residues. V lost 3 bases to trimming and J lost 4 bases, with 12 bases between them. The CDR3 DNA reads TGTGCCAGCAGCTTGTGGGAGTACGGCACCGGGGAGCTGTTTTTT. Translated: CASSLWEYGTGELFF.

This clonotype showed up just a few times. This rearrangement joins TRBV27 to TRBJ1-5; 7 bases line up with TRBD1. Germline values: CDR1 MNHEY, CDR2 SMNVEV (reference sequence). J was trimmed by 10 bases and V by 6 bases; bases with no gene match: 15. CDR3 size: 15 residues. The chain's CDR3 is CASRGTEGGHSPQHF. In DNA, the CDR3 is TGTGCCAGCAGGGGGACAGAGGGGGGCCATAGTCCCCAGCATTTT.

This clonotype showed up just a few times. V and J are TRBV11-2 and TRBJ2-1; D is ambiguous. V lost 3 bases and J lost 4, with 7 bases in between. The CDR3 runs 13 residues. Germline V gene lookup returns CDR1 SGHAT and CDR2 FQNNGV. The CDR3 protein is CASSFGWYNEQFF. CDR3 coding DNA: TGTGCCAGCAGCTTTGGGTGGTACAATGAGCAGTTCTTC.